This T cell receptor beta chain was recovered during a study of T cell responses to AZD1222 COVID-19 vaccine. TCRdb keeps only in-frame clones here, not all; method: immunoSEQ multiplex PCR. The table shows roughly 67,000 clones, with around 89% occurring only once. Germline loops: CDR1 SGDLS, CDR2 YYNGEE. Trimming cost V 0 bases and J 7 bases; bases outside gene matches: 10. CDR3 length: 17 residues. On this clone itself: What it binds is not known.

Study findings and constraints: Repertoire sampling occurred only after the peak T cell response.

The material sequenced was peripheral blood, taken on day 0 of AZD1222 vaccination. This chain links TRBV9 with TRBJ2-1, with 10 bases fitting TRBD2. The sequence was obtained from an adult in good health. The CDR3 reads CASSVAKREGRRNEQFF. The CDR3 DNA sequence: TGTGCCAGCAGCGTAGCTAAGCGGGAGGGCCGGAGGAATGAGCAGTTCTTC. The variable domain in full, completed from reference TRBV9 and TRBJ2-1, reads DSGVTQTPKHLITATGQRVTLRCSPRSGDLSVYWYQQSLDQGLQFLIQYYNGEERAKGNILERFSAQQFPDLHSELNLSSLELGDSALYFCASSVAKREGRRNEQFFGPGTRLTVL.